This T cell receptor beta chain is from a study of T cell changes during pregnancy in multiple sclerosis. The table came from immunoSEQ multiplex PCR; TCRdb's copy has only in-frame clones and leaves some out. The table includes under 55,000 clones, around nine tenths detected once. Sequencing used peripheral blood, obtained in the first trimester of pregnancy. This receptor was identified in a female donor with multiple sclerosis, enrolled in a pregnancy study.

The CDR3 sequence: CASSLGGRGEKLFF. The DNA of the CDR3 is TGTGCCAGCAGCTTGGGGGGACGCGGTGAAAAACTGTTTTTT. J is TRBJ1-4 and V is TRBV7-2, with D possibly matching TRBD1 (5 bases). The germline V gene encodes CDR1 SGHTA and CDR2 FQGNSA. V lost 3 bases, J lost 7 bases, and 12 bases lay in between. The CDR3 runs to 14 residues.